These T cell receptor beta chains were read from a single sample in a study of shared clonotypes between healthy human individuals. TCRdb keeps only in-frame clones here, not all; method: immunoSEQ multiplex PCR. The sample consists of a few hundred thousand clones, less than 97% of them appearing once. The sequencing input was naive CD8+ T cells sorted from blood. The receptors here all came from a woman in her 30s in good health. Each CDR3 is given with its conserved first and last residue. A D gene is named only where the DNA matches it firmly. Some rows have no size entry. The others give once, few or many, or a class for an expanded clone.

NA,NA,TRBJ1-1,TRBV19,TGTGCCAGTAGTATTGCACAGTTGAACACTGAAGCTTTCTTT,CASSIAQLNTEAFF
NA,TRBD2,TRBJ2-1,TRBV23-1,TGCGCCAGCAGTCAATCCATGACTAGCGCCTACAATGAGCAGTTCTTC,CASSQSMTSAYNEQFF
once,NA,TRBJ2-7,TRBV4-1,TGCGCCAGCAGCCAAGCCGACGGGAGCTCCTACGAGCAGTACTTC,CASSQADGSSYEQYF
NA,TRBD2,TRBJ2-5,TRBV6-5,TGTGCCAGCAGTTACGGCGCTAGCGGGGCACAAGAGACCCAGTACTTC,CASSYGASGAQETQYF
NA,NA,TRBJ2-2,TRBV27,TGTGCCAGCACCACTACGGTCTGGGGGGAAGAGGTTCCGAACACCGGGGAGCTGTTTTTT,CASTTTVWGEEVPNTGELFF
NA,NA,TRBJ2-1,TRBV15,TGTGCCACCAGCAACAGGATTAGGCGGTTCTTC,CATSNRIRRFF
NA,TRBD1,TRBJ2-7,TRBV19,TGTGCCAGTAGGAAGGACAGGGAAGGCGAGCAGTACTTC,CASRKDREGEQYF
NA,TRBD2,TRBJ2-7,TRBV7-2,TGTGCCAGCAGCGTTCGGACTAGCGGGAGTAGCTACGAGCAGTACTTC,CASSVRTSGSSYEQYF
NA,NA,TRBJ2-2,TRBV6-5,TGTGCCAGCAGGAGACTAGATGGAGGGGAGCTGTTTTTT,CASRRLDGGELFF
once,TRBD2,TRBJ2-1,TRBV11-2,TGTGCCAGCAGCTTAGTGTTCGGAACTAGCGGCAATGAGCAGTTCTTC,CASSLVFGTSGNEQFF
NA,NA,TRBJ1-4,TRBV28,TGTGCCAGCAGCATTAGAGGGCCCGCCCCTAATGAAAAACTGTTTTTT,CASSIRGPAPNEKLFF
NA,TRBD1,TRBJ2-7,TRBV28,TGTGCCAGCAGTTCGCAGGGGGAAACCTACGAGCAGTACTTC,CASSSQGETYEQYF
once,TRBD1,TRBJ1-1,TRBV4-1,TGCGCCAGCAGCCTGGACAGGGGTTGGACTGAAGCTTTCTTT,CASSLDRGWTEAFF
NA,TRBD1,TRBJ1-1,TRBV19,TGTGCCAGTAGTATATTTGGGACAGGGATAACTGAAGCTTTCTTT,CASSIFGTGITEAFF
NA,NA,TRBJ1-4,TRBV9,TGTGCCAGCAGTCTAGGAGGGACTAATGAAAAACTGTTTTTT,CASSLGGTNEKLFF
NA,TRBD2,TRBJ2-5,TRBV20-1,TGCAGTGGAGCGGGGGTACGAACCCAGTACTTC,CSGAGVRTQYF
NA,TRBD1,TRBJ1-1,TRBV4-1,TGCGCCAGCAGCCAACGACAGGGCGGCACTGAAGCTTTCTTT,CASSQRQGGTEAFF
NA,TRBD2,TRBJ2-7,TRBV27,TGTGCCAGCAGTCCGGGACTAGGTTCCGGCGAGCAGTACTTC,CASSPGLGSGEQYF
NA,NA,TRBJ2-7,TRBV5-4,TGTGCCAGCAGTATAAGAGGGACAGGCGGGAGGATCTACGAGCAGTACTTC,CASSIRGTGGRIYEQYF
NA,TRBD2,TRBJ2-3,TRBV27,TGTGCCAGCAGTTTAGCGGCGGGAGGCACAGATACGCAGTATTTT,CASSLAAGGTDTQYF
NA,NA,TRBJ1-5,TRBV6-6,TGTGCCAGCATGAACGGGTATAAGCCCCAGCATTTT,CASMNGYKPQHF
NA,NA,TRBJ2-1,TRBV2,TGTGCCAGCAGCGGGCGGCGGGCCCATGAGCAGTTCTTC,CASSGRRAHEQFF
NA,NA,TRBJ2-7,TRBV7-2,TGTGCCAGCAGCTTAGGGAGAGGTGGATACTACGAGCAGTACTTC,CASSLGRGGYYEQYF
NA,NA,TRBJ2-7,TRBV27,TGTGCCAGCAGTTTATTGGGATCAAGGGACGAGCAGTACTTC,CASSLLGSRDEQYF
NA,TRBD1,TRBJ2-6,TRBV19,TGTGCCAGTAGTCCAGGACAGGGGGCGTTTAGGGCCAACGTCCTGACTTTC,CASSPGQGAFRANVLTF
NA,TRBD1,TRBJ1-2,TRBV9,TGTGCCAGCAGCGGACGGGACAGGGTTTACGGTAGCTATGGCTACACCTTC,CASSGRDRVYGSYGYTF
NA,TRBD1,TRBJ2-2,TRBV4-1,TGCGCCAGCAGCAGCGGGACAGGGGGCCCAAGAGCGAACACCGGGGAGCTGTTTTTT,CASSSGTGGPRANTGELFF
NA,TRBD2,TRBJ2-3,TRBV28,TGTGCCAGCAGTTTAGGTTTCGTGGCTAGCGGAAGCACAGATACGCAGTATTTT,CASSLGFVASGSTDTQYF
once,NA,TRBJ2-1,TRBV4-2,TGTGCCAGCAGCCAAGAGGGTGCCTACAATGAGCAGTTCTTC,CASSQEGAYNEQFF
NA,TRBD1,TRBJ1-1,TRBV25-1,TGTGCCAGCAGTCCTACAGGGGTGGGGAACACTGAAGCTTTCTTT,CASSPTGVGNTEAFF
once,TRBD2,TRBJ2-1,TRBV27,TGTGCCAGCAGTTTAGAGGGGACTAGCGTTTACAATGAGCAGTTCTTC,CASSLEGTSVYNEQFF
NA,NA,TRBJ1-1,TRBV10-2,TGCGCCAGCAGCCCAATGAACACTGAAGCTTTCTTT,CASSPMNTEAFF
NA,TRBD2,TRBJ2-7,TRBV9,TGTGCCAGCAGCGTAGCTACGAGCGGGACGTTCTACGAGCAGTACTTC,CASSVATSGTFYEQYF
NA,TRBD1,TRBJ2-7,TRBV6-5,TGTGCCAGCAGTTTGCCCGGGACAGGGCTATACGAGCAGTACTTC,CASSLPGTGLYEQYF
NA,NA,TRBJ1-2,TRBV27,TGTGCCAGCAGTTTAGAAGGGGCGCTTAGTGGCTACACCTTC,CASSLEGALSGYTF
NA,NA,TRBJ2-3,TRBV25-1,TGTGCCAGCTCTACAGCGGTCACAGATACGCAGTATTTT,CASSTAVTDTQYF
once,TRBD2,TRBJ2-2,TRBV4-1,TGCGCCAGCAGCCAAGCAGTGGCGGGGGCGAACACCGGGGAGCTGTTTTTT,CASSQAVAGANTGELFF
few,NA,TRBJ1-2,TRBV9,TGTGCCAGCAGCGATATTAATGGCTACACCTTC,CASSDINGYTF
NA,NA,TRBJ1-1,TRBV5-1,TGCGCCAGCAGCTTGGGACTGGAAGCTTTCTTT,CASSLGLEAFF
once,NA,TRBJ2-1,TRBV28,TGTGCCAGCAGTTTAGGCCCTGGACGTGATGAGCAGTTCTTC,CASSLGPGRDEQFF
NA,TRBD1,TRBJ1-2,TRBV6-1,TGTGCCAGCAGTGGCAGGGGGCGCGACTATGGCTACACCTTC,CASSGRGRDYGYTF
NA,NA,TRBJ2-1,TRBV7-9,TGTGCCAGCCTCCTCGGCGCTAATAATGAGCAGTTCTTC,CASLLGANNEQFF
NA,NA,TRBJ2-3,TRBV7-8,TGTGCCAGCAGCTTAGCACTGGCGTCCGGGATGGGTGGCACAGATACGCAGTATTTT,CASSLALASGMGGTDTQYF
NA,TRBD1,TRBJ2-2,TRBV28,TGTGCCAGCAGTCCGTGGACAGGGGGATTGGGGGAGCTGTTTTTT,CASSPWTGGLGELFF
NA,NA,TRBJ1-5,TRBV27,TGTGCCAGCAGTTGGGGAGGGACTCAGCCCCAGCATTTT,CASSWGGTQPQHF
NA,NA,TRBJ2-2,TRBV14,TGTGCCAGCAGCCAAGACAGGCATGGTAGCGGGAACACCGGGGAGCTGTTTTTT,CASSQDRHGSGNTGELFF